The 31 T cell receptor beta chains listed next were all sequenced from one sample in a study of control samples from healthy donors and cancer patients. Some clones are missing from TCRdb's copy, which holds only in-frame ones; the method was immunoSEQ multiplex PCR. The data contain 80,000 to 100,000 clones, just under 95% of them singletons. Sequenced input: blood. The receptors were sampled from a human donor in good health. The donor label of this sample is uncertain.

The chain links TRBV5-1 to TRBJ2-3; TRBD2 aligns across 8 bases. This CDR3 is 17 amino acids long. J gave up 2 bases and V 0 bases, and 8 bases lay outside the gene matches. CDR1 and CDR2 from the germline V gene are SGHRS and YFSETQ. CDR3 loop: CASSLADGGGPTDTQYF. The CDR3 DNA sequence: TGCGCCAGCAGCTTGGCCGACGGCGGGGGGCCCACAGATACGCAGTATTTT.

This rearrangement joins TRBV3-1 (or the pseudogene TRBV3-2) to TRBJ1-3; D may be TRBD1 (6 bases). The CDR3 length is 15 residues. CDR1 LGHDT and CDR2 YNNKEL come from the germline V gene (reference sequence). V gave up 4 bases and J gave up 0 bases, with 10 bases separating them. In DNA, the CDR3 is TGTGCCAGCAGCCGGACAGAGAGCTCTGGAAACACCATATATTTT. This encodes CASSRTESSGNTIYF.

This clone has just one count. The chain links TRBV28 to TRBJ2-3, with TRBD2 identical over 8 bases. This CDR3 is 18 amino acids long. CDR1 and CDR2 (germline): MDHEN, SYDVKM. V was clipped by 1 base and J by 6 bases; unmatched bases: 15. The CDR3 DNA reads TGTGCCAGCAGTTTATTCGAGCGGGGGCGCCCTTTATTTGATACGCAGTATTTT. It encodes CASSLFERGRPLFDTQYF.

The chain combines TRBV15 with TRBJ2-2; D not certain. With 1 base removed from V and 6 bases from J, the gap between germline ends came to 18 bases. This CDR3 region has 17 residues. Germline V gene data show CDR1 as LNHNV and CDR2 as YYDKDF (reference sequence). The CDR3: CATSRAPSKSRAGELFF. The CDR3 DNA reads as TGTGCCACCAGCAGAGCCCCATCTAAAAGCCGTGCCGGGGAGCTGTTTTTT.

The chain couples TRBV15 to TRBJ2-7, with 7 bases aligning to TRBD1. The CDR3 spans 15 residues. V dropped 3 bases and J dropped 7; count of bases not matched to a gene: 12. Germline CDR1 is LNHNV and CDR2 is YYDKDF (reference sequence). The CDR3 DNA sequence: TGTGCCACCAGCAGGTCAGGGACAGACCGAGAGGAGCAGTACTTC. Its translation is CATSRSGTDREEQYF.

This chain links TRBV2 with TRBJ1-1; D unresolved. The length of the CDR3 is 14 residues. With 7 bases removed from V and 0 bases from J, the gap between germline ends came to 12 bases. The germline gives CDR1 SNHLY, CDR2 FYNNEI. The chain's CDR3 is CASTPLQMNTEAFF. The CDR3 nucleotides are TGTGCCAGCACACCCTTACAGATGAACACTGAAGCTTTCTTT.

The chain uses TRBV4-2 and TRBJ1-2; 7 bases fit TRBD1. CDR1 and CDR2 from the germline V gene are LGHNA and YNFKEQ. The CDR3 contains 13 residues. V lost 3 bases to trimming and J lost 10 bases; unmatched junction nucleotides: 8. The CDR3 protein is CASSHDRVRLYTF. CDR3 DNA sequence: TGTGCCAGCAGCCACGACAGGGTTCGTCTCTACACCTTC.

The chain recombines TRBV24-1 with TRBJ1-2; D is possibly TRBD1 (6 bases). This CDR3 spans 16 amino acids. Trimming cost V 6 bases and J 2 bases, with 18 bases left between them. CDR1 KGHDR and CDR2 SFDVKD come from the germline V gene. CDR3 region: CATSSFPWGANYGYTF. CDR3 bases: TGTGCCACCAGTTCCTTCCCATGGGGGGCGAACTATGGCTACACCTTC.

The chain joins TRBV6-4 to TRBJ2-3; a weak D match, TRBD2 (6 bases). Trimming cost V 6 bases and J 2 bases, with 15 bases left between them. CDR3 length: 15 amino acids. Germline V CDR1 and CDR2: MRHNA, SNTAGT. The CDR3 region is CASRRMAGFTDTQYF. CDR3 coding DNA: TGTGCCAGCAGGAGGATGGCGGGGTTCACAGATACGCAGTATTTT.

The chain recombines TRBV6-4 with TRBJ2-7; D is possibly TRBD1 or TRBD2 (6 bases each). The germline gives CDR1 MRHNA, CDR2 SNTAGT. The V end was cut by 2 bases, the J end by 6 bases, with 14 bases between. This CDR3 has 14 residues. The CDR3 protein is CASSDTDRRGEQYF. CDR3 nucleotides: TGTGCCAGCAGTGACACAGACAGGAGGGGCGAGCAGTACTTC.

The DNA for the CDR3 is TGTGCCAGCAGCTTAGTTGCGGGGGGCGCAGGGGATCAGCCCCAGCATTTT. Its protein is CASSLVAGGAGDQPQHF. The V gene is TRBV7-8, the J gene TRBJ1-5; maybe TRBD1 (6 bases). The CDR3 is made up of 17 amino acids. The germline gives CDR1 SGHVS, CDR2 FQNEAQ. Trimming removed 1 base at V and 5 bases at J, with 18 bases between.

This sequence joins TRBV29-1 and TRBJ2-1; D is possibly TRBD1 (5 bases). This CDR3 has 13 residues. The V end lost 6 bases, the J end lost 0 bases, and 9 bases lay between the germline ends. Germline-derived CDR1 and CDR2 are SQVTM and ANQGSEA. The DNA for the CDR3 is TGCAGCGTAGACCAGGGCTCCTACAATGAGCAGTTCTTC. This gives the protein CSVDQGSYNEQFF.

The count of this clone is one. The chain has TRBV6-1 and TRBJ1-1; no reliable D call. CDR3 length equals 11 residues. Trimming pared 2 bases from V and 10 bases from J, leaving 8 bases between. Germline CDR1 reads MNHNS; CDR2 reads SASEGT. CDR3: CASSEKGGAFF. The CDR3 nucleotides read TGTGCCAGCAGTGAAAAGGGCGGAGCTTTCTTT.

The chain has TRBV5-7 and TRBJ1-3; unclear D gene. TRBV5-7 is known as an ORF, though its function is uncertain. This CDR3 has 15 amino acids. Deletions cut 6 bases from V and 0 bases from J, with 13 bases between. This CDR3 reads CASTFKHFSGNTIYF. DNA for the CDR3: TGTGCCAGCACTTTTAAGCATTTCTCTGGAAACACCATATATTTT.

The genes are TRBV6-2 or TRBV6-3 and TRBJ2-2; 10 positions match TRBD2. This CDR3 has 15 residues. Germline CDR1 is MNHEY and CDR2 is SVGEGT. V dropped 5 bases and J dropped 6; count of bases not matched to a gene: 6. CDR3 bases: TGTGCCAGCAGTCTAGCGGGGGCACGGCCCGGGGAGCTGTTTTTT. It is translated as CASSLAGARPGELFF.

The rearrangement uses TRBV29-1 and TRBJ1-1; D is undetermined. V lost 6 bases and J lost 3, with 14 bases in between. In germline, CDR1 is SQVTM, CDR2 ANQGSEA. This CDR3 contains 13 residues. CDR3 nucleotides: TGCAGCGTGAGCGGGGAGTGGGACACTGAAGCTTTCTTT. As protein: CSVSGEWDTEAFF.

About this clone itself: Other DNA sequences within the sample encode an identical CDR3. The V call is TRBV11-2, the J call TRBJ1-2, with 12 bases identical to TRBD1. The CDR3 spans 13 residues. Germline trimming cut 4 bases from V and 8 bases from J; bases unmatched to any gene: 2. Germline CDR1 SGHAT, CDR2 FQNNGV. Here the CDR3 DNA reads TGTGCCAGCAGCTCCGGGACAGGGGGCGGCTACACCTTC. It translates to CASSSGTGGGYTF.

The chain recombines TRBV28 with TRBJ1-2; 8 nucleotides agree with TRBD1. The V gene's germline CDR1 is MDHEN and CDR2 SYDVKM. The length of the CDR3 is 14 residues. V shed 8 bases and J 3 bases; nucleotides not matched to a gene: 8. As DNA, the CDR3 is TGTGCCAGCGGTACAGGGGGTATGGACTATGGCTACACCTTC. Translating it yields CASGTGGMDYGYTF.

CDR3 bases: TGCGCCAGCAGCCCAGACGCCCGGGGGGCGATGGGAGATACGCAGTATTTT. Protein sequence: CASSPDARGAMGDTQYF. The chain links TRBV4-3 to TRBJ2-3; perhaps TRBD2 as D (7 bases). The CDR3 totals 17 residues. Germline CDR1 reads LGHNA; CDR2 reads YSLEER. The ends were cut back, 4 bases at V and 5 bases at J, with 22 bases in the middle.

This CDR3 reads CATSQAGAGLTGELFF. CDR3 in DNA: TGTGCCACCAGTCAAGCGGGGGCAGGGCTCACCGGGGAGCTGTTTTTT. The V call is TRBV24-1, the J call TRBJ2-2, with TRBD2 identical over 8 bases. Germline V gives CDR1 KGHDR, CDR2 SFDVKD. The CDR3 is 16 residues long. The V and J ends lost 6 bases and 4 bases, in that order; junction bases with no gene match: 9.

DNA for the CDR3: TGTGCCAGCAGTTACGGTACAGGGGAAAACATTCAGTACTTC. This translates into CASSYGTGENIQYF. J is TRBJ2-4 and V is TRBV6-5, with TRBD1 matching over 7 bases. With V trimmed by 2 bases and J by 5 bases, 3 bases remained unmatched. Germline V lookup: CDR1 MNHEY, CDR2 SVGAGI. This CDR3 spans 14 amino acids.

This clone was observed a few times. V gene TRBV9 combines with J gene TRBJ1-1; unclear D gene. The V gene lost 4 bases and the J gene lost 4 bases, with 14 bases spanning the gap. The CDR3 is 14 amino acids. Germline V gene lookup returns CDR1 SGDLS and CDR2 YYNGEE. The CDR3 DNA reads TGTGCCAGCAGCCCCGACCCCTCAGGCACTGAAGCTTTCTTT. Protein sequence: CASSPDPSGTEAFF.

The CDR3 bases are TGTGCCAGCAGCACGACACGTCAAGGGGGCTACACCTTC. This sequence encodes CASSTTRQGGYTF. The rearrangement uses TRBV5-6 and TRBJ1-2, with D unclear. Germline V gene sequence: CDR1 SGHDT, CDR2 YYEEEE. V lost 4 bases to trimming and J lost 8 bases, with 15 bases between them. The CDR3 loop spans 13 amino acids.

The table lists this clone with a count of one. This chain links TRBV11-3 with TRBJ2-1; 9 positions match TRBD1. V shed 4 bases and J 1 base; nucleotides not matched to a gene: 2. The CDR3 runs to 15 residues. CDR1 and CDR2 (germline): SGHNT, YENEEA. CDR3 protein: CASSSGQGSYNEQFF. CDR3 DNA sequence: TGTGCCAGCAGCTCCGGACAGGGGTCCTACAATGAGCAGTTCTTC.

V gene TRBV3-1 (or the pseudogene TRBV3-2) combines with J gene TRBJ2-6; no reliable D call. This CDR3 is 17 amino acids long. V lost 0 bases and J lost 0, with 9 bases in between. Per the germline V gene, CDR1 is LGHDT and CDR2 is YNNKEL (reference sequence). The CDR3: CASSQDHGFSGANVLTF. The CDR3 bases are TGTGCCAGCAGCCAAGATCACGGGTTCTCTGGGGCCAACGTCCTGACTTTC.

This sequence joins TRBV5-6 and TRBJ1-2; 9 nucleotides align to TRBD1. Germline assignment: CDR1 SGHDT and CDR2 YYEEEE. The CDR3 runs to 16 residues. The V and J ends lost 0 bases and 6 bases, in that order; junction bases with no gene match: 9. The CDR3 spells CASSLDGDRDSHGYTF. CDR3 nucleotide sequence: TGTGCCAGCAGCTTGGATGGGGACAGGGACTCCCATGGCTACACCTTC.

The chain has TRBV6-1 and TRBJ2-2, with D possibly matching TRBD1 (6 bases). Trimming stripped 2 bases from V and 6 bases from J, with 13 bases between. The germline CDR1 and CDR2 sequences are MNHNS and SASEGT. The CDR3 is made up of 15 amino acids. The CDR3 region has the DNA TGTGCCAGCAGTGAAAGCCCAGGGGAGTCCGGGGAGCTGTTTTTT. Translating gives CASSESPGESGELFF.

The CDR3 here is CASSVLEGVGEKLFF. As DNA, the CDR3 is TGTGCCAGCAGCGTATTGGAGGGGGTGGGGGAAAAACTGTTTTTT. The rearrangement joins TRBV9 to TRBJ1-4; D is perhaps TRBD1 (6 bases). Germline CDR1 and CDR2: SGDLS and YYNGEE. The length of the CDR3 is 15 residues. V was pared by 1 base and J by 8 bases, with 15 bases between. Full variable domain (rest looked up from reference TRBV9 and TRBJ1-4): DSGVTQTPKHLITATGQRVTLRCSPRSGDLSVYWYQQSLDQGLQFLIQYYNGEERAKGNILERFSAQQFPDLHSELNLSSLELGDSALYFCASSVLEGVGEKLFFGSGTQLSVL.

The J gene is TRBJ1-4, the V gene TRBV19; D might be TRBD1 (5 bases). The CDR3 extends over 12 amino acids. Germline V gene sequence: CDR1 LNHDA, CDR2 SQIVND (reference sequence). V gave up 6 bases and J gave up 8 bases, with 10 bases separating them. This CDR3 is CASRRGGEKLFF. As DNA, the CDR3 is TGTGCCAGTAGAAGGGGAGGAGAAAAACTGTTTTTT.

This clone was recorded a few times. The J gene is TRBJ1-2, the V gene TRBV21-1. TRBV21-1 is annotated as a pseudogene. CDR3 size: 14 residues. CDR3 nucleotide sequence: TGTGCCAGCAGCATAAGGGGCCAGGGACATGGCTACACCTTC. It yields the protein CASSIRGQGHGYTF.

The chain combines TRBV5-1 with TRBJ1-6; D uncertain. CDR3 length equals 17 residues. CDR1 is SGHRS and CDR2 is YFSETQ in the germline V gene. Trimming took off 0 bases at V and 0 bases at J, with 10 bases between the two ends. The CDR3 loop is CASSLAGLSSYNSPLHF. CDR3 DNA sequence: TGCGCCAGCAGCTTGGCTGGGCTCAGCTCCTATAATTCACCCCTCCACTTT.